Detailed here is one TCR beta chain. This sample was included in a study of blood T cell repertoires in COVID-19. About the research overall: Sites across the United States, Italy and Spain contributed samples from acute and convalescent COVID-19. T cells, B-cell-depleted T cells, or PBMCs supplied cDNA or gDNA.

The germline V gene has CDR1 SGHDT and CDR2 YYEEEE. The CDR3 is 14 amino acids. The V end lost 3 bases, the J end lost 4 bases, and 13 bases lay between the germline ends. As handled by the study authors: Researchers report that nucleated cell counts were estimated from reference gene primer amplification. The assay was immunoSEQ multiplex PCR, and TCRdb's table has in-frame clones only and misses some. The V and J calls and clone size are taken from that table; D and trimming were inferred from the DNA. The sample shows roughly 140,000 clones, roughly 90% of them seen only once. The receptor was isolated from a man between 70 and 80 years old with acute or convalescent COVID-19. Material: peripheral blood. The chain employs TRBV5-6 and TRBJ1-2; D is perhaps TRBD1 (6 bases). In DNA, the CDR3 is TGTGCCAGCAGCTCGAGGGGGGGCAGCTATGGCTACACCTTC. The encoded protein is CASSSRGGSYGYTF.